What follows describes a single T cell receptor beta chain. The data were obtained in a study of T cells expressing NK-cell markers. TCRdb re-called the 5' RACE reads and gives one entry per CDR3 protein, without DNA. Its table records around 550,000 distinct CDR3 sequences. This CDR3 comprises 17 residues. Germline CDR1 reads MNHEY; CDR2 reads SVGEGT. This TCR derives from a man between 18 and 29 years old in good health. The rearrangement links TRBV6-2 or TRBV6-3 to TRBJ2-1; TCRdb gives TRBD1 as the D gene, but with no DNA this cannot be confirmed. Specimen: blood T cells: a sorted CD56 or NKG2C T cell subset, CD4+ or CD8+ T cells, or bulk PBMC T cells (not recorded which). CDR3 in amino acids: CASSNLGTSDSYNEQFF.